This record covers a single T cell receptor (beta chain). This sample is part of a study of blood T cell repertoires in COVID-19. Study information: Sites across the United States, Italy and Spain contributed samples from acute and convalescent COVID-19. Sample material is recorded as cDNA or gDNA derived from T cells, B-cell-depleted T cells, or PBMCs.

CDR3 size: 15 residues. Germline CDR1 is MNHEY and CDR2 is SMNVEV (reference sequence). Trimming removed 5 bases from V and 0 bases from J; junction bases left unmatched: 6. In the original analysis: Estimation of nucleated cell counts was performed using reference gene primer amplification. Assay used: immunoSEQ multiplex PCR; TCRdb lists only in-frame clones, some missing. The V and J calls and clone size come from that table; D and trimming were worked out from the DNA. The data show some 16,000 clones, about three quarters seen once. V usage is TRBV27 and J usage is TRBJ2-7; 8 bases line up with TRBD1. Material: peripheral blood. The sequence was obtained from a man aged 60 to 75 with acute or convalescent COVID-19. Written as DNA, the CDR3 is TGTGCCAGCAGTCTGACAGGGGTAGGCTCCTACGAGCAGTACTTC. Amino acid sequence: CASSLTGVGSYEQYF.